This note documents a single T cell receptor beta chain sequence. TCRdb's copy holds only in-frame clones and misses some; the assay was immunoSEQ multiplex PCR. This table has roughly 150,000 clones, roughly 92% appearing once. This sample stems from a study of T cell responses to AZD1222 COVID-19 vaccine. This clonotype was sampled from an adult in good health. The sample here was peripheral blood, taken on day 0 of AZD1222 vaccination.

The CDR3 DNA reads TGTGCCAGCAGCACCTCCATCAATGAGCAGTTCTTC. Translation gives CASSTSINEQFF. V gene TRBV5-8 combines with J gene TRBJ2-1; no clear D gene. CDR1 is SGHTS, CDR2 YDEGEE, per germline. The CDR3 spans 12 residues. V lost 4 bases and J lost 6, with 8 bases in between.